Following are 27 T cell receptor beta chains from one sample sequenced in a study of blood T cell repertoires in COVID-19. The data were produced by immunoSEQ multiplex PCR, yet TCRdb's version contains in-frame clones alone and is incomplete. The data show under 200,000 clones, 80% to 95% seen once. Input material: peripheral blood. These TCRs come from a man between 50 and 59 years old with acute or convalescent COVID-19.

To note about this clone: It is unclear where the CDR3 begins or ends on the DNA, so no DNA is shown, and the CDR3 is as TCRdb lists it. The rearrangement joins TRBV6-5 to TRBJ2-7; the D call of TRBD1 is as the table states it, not checked on the DNA. CDR1 and CDR2 (germline): MNHEY, SVGAGI. The CDR3 is 12 residues long, ends included. The CDR3 region is CASSSSTGGSHV.

The V and J genes are TRBV24-1 and TRBJ1-5, with 10 bases matching TRBD1. The CDR3 consists of 17 residues. Germline V gives CDR1 KGHDR, CDR2 SFDVKD. V trimming: 12 bases; J trimming: 5 bases; junction bases outside the gene matches: 18. In DNA, the CDR3 is TGTGCCCCCGGTCCTCGGACAGGGGGATTGGTAGATCAGCCCCAGCATTTT. It is translated as CAPGPRTGGLVDQPQHF.

The genes are TRBV19 and TRBJ1-1; 10 bases fit TRBD1. Looked up from germline, CDR1 is LNHDA and CDR2 is SQIVND (reference sequence). The CDR3 is 14 residues long. V shed 4 bases and J 7 bases; nucleotides not matched to a gene: 6. CDR3 amino acids: CASSTTGGISEAFF. The CDR3 bases are TGTGCCAGTAGTACGACAGGGGGCATAAGTGAAGCTTTCTTT.

The chain is built from TRBV28 and TRBJ2-5; the D gene is possibly TRBD2 (5 bases). Germline V gene lookup returns CDR1 MDHEN and CDR2 SYDVKM. V shed 5 bases and J shed 5 bases, with 12 bases lying between them. The CDR3 contains 13 residues. The chain's CDR3 is CASSPIGVETQYF. As DNA, the CDR3 is TGTGCCAGCAGTCCGATCGGGGTTGAGACCCAGTACTTC.

This chain joins TRBV2 and TRBJ2-3; TRBD2 is a possible D gene (5 bases). The V end was cut by 4 bases, the J end by 8 bases, with 16 bases between. Germline V gives CDR1 SNHLY, CDR2 FYNNEI. This CDR3 is built from 14 residues. The CDR3 nucleotides are TGTGCCAGCAGTGCTAGGTCTTCACGGGGTACGCAGTATTTT. Translation gives CASSARSSRGTQYF.

This chain connects TRBV28 to TRBJ2-6; no clear D. CDR3 length: 15 amino acids. Germline-derived CDR1 and CDR2 are MDHEN and SYDVKM. Trimming removed 3 bases at V and 0 bases at J, with 6 bases between. The CDR3 nucleotides are TGTGCCAGCAGTTTTAGCCGCTCTGGGGCCAACGTCCTGACTTTC. It is translated as CASSFSRSGANVLTF. Full variable domain (remainder filled in from reference TRBV28 and TRBJ2-6): DVKVTQSSRYLVKRTGEKVFLECVQDMDHENMFWYRQDPGLGLRLIYFSYDVKMKEKGDIPEGYSVSREKKERFSLILESASTNQTSMYLCASSFSRSGANVLTFGAGSRLTVL.

This chain joins TRBV4-1 and TRBJ1-5, with TRBD1 matching over 8 bases. Germline loops: CDR1 MGHRA, CDR2 YSYEKL. The CDR3 runs to 17 residues. The junction had 7 bases not matched to a gene; V was cut back by 0 bases and J by 3 bases. CDR3: CASSQENPTGVNQPQHF. In DNA, the CDR3 is TGCGCCAGCAGCCAAGAAAACCCGACAGGGGTCAATCAGCCCCAGCATTTT.

V and J are TRBV7-9 and TRBJ1-1; 7 nucleotides match TRBD1. Germline V gene data show CDR1 as SEHNR and CDR2 as FQNEAQ (reference sequence). V shed 5 bases, J shed 0 bases, and the junction held 15 bases outside the gene matches. The CDR3 consists of 18 residues. CDR3 coding DNA: TGTGCCAGCAGCGCCCCCCGACAGGGTGGTTTAATGAACACTGAAGCTTTCTTT. It is translated as CASSAPRQGGLMNTEAFF. Full variable domain (missing parts from reference TRBV7-9 and TRBJ1-1): DTGVSQNPRHKITKRGQNVTFRCDPISEHNRLYWYRQTLGQGPEFLTYFQNEAQLEKSRLLSDRFSAERPKGSFSTLEIQRTEQGDSAMYLCASSAPRQGGLMNTEAFFGQGTRLTVV.

The J gene is TRBJ2-4, the V gene TRBV18; no definite D call. CDR1 is KGHSH, CDR2 LQKENI, per germline. The CDR3 has 14 residues. Between the trimmed V and J ends, which lost 0 bases and 4 bases, there was a span of 7 bases. CDR3 region: CASSPPVTKNIQYF. CDR3 DNA: TGTGCCAGCTCACCACCGGTGACTAAAAACATTCAGTACTTC.

The J gene is TRBJ1-5, the V gene TRBV5-5; D is possibly TRBD1 (5 bases). The CDR3 totals 14 residues. CDR1 and CDR2 (germline): SGHKS, YYEKEE (reference sequence). V lost 3 bases and J 4 bases, leaving 11 bases between the germline ends. The CDR3 loop reads CASSSVRGNQPQHF. The CDR3 DNA sequence: TGTGCCAGCAGCTCCGTTAGGGGTAATCAGCCCCAGCATTTT.

The chain joins TRBV6-5 to TRBJ2-1; 9 nucleotides align to TRBD1. Trimming cost V 6 bases and J 8 bases; bases outside gene matches: 8. In germline, CDR1 is MNHEY, CDR2 SVGAGI. The CDR3 length is 14 residues. CDR3 amino acids: CASRDPGQGYEQFF. The CDR3 bases are TGTGCCAGCAGAGATCCGGGACAGGGATATGAGCAGTTCTTC.

The chain carries TRBV4-2 and TRBJ1-2; tentative D call: TRBD1 (6 bases). Trimming removed 0 bases from V and 4 bases from J, with 12 bases in between. Germline loops: CDR1 LGHNA, CDR2 YNFKEQ. The CDR3 contains 15 residues. This CDR3 reads CASSQDGGGPYGYTF. The CDR3 coding sequence is TGTGCCAGCAGCCAAGATGGGGGGGGCCCCTATGGCTACACCTTC.

This chain joins TRBV7-8 and TRBJ2-1; 9 bases agree with TRBD2. The trim removed 5 bases at V and 8 bases at J, leaving 7 bases unmatched. CDR1 and CDR2 (germline): SGHVS, FQNEAQ. The CDR3 runs to 14 residues. The DNA for the CDR3 is TGTGCCAGCAGCCGTAGCGGGAGCTTAGATGAGCAGTTCTTC. This encodes CASSRSGSLDEQFF.

This rearrangement joins TRBV6-4 to TRBJ2-2, with D possibly matching TRBD2 (5 bases). This CDR3 has 17 residues. Germline V lookup: CDR1 MRHNA, CDR2 SNTAGT. Trimming stripped 0 bases from V and 0 bases from J, with 11 bases between. CDR3 sequence: CASSDSDELANTGELFF. CDR3 nucleotides: TGTGCCAGCAGTGACTCGGATGAACTAGCGAACACCGGGGAGCTGTTTTTT.

The chain couples TRBV6-4 to TRBJ1-6; D is perhaps TRBD1 (5 bases). CDR1 and CDR2 (germline): MRHNA, SNTAGT. V dropped 10 bases and J dropped 7 bases, with 11 bases sitting between them. This CDR3 region has 12 residues. The CDR3: CAITGLNSPLHF. In DNA form, the CDR3 reads TGTGCCATCACAGGTCTGAATTCACCCCTCCACTTT.

V and J are TRBV28 and TRBJ1-2; no reliable D call. Trimming took off 3 bases at V and 4 bases at J, with 9 bases between the two ends. Germline CDR1 reads MDHEN; CDR2 reads SYDVKM. This CDR3 is 13 amino acids long. The CDR3 is CASSFVRLYGYTF. CDR3 coding DNA: TGTGCCAGCAGTTTTGTCAGGCTCTATGGCTACACCTTC.

CDR3 sequence reads: CASSVGTANQPQHF. The CDR3 DNA is TGTGCCAGCAGCGTTGGGACAGCAAATCAGCCCCAGCATTTT. The chain joins TRBV9 to TRBJ1-5, with 7 bases lining up with TRBD1. With V trimmed by 2 bases and J by 4 bases, 3 bases remained unmatched. The CDR3 is 14 residues long. Germline assignment: CDR1 SGDLS and CDR2 YYNGEE.

This clone was seen only once. The rearrangement links TRBV4-2 to TRBJ2-3, with D possibly matching TRBD2 (5 bases). This CDR3 has 16 residues. Germline CDR1 reads LGHNA; CDR2 reads YNFKEQ. Trimming removed 5 bases at V and 1 base at J, with 16 bases between. CDR3 DNA: TGTGCCAGCAGCACCCACTCCAGCGGTGGCACAGATACGCAGTATTTT. Translating it yields CASSTHSSGGTDTQYF.

The J gene is TRBJ2-4, the V gene TRBV4-3; TRBD2 agrees at 7 bases. V was pared by 0 bases and J by 0 bases, with 11 bases of the junction left unmatched. Germline V gene sequence: CDR1 LGHNA, CDR2 YSLEER. This CDR3 contains 19 residues. CDR3 residues: CASSQEAGEWDGAKNIQYF. In nucleotides, the CDR3 is TGCGCCAGCAGCCAAGAGGCGGGGGAGTGGGACGGAGCCAAAAACATTCAGTACTTC.

This chain joins TRBV7-2 and TRBJ1-5; D remains ambiguous. CDR3 length: 16 residues. Germline CDR1 SGHTA, CDR2 FQGNSA. With 4 bases removed from V and 0 bases from J, the gap between germline ends came to 13 bases. This CDR3 reads CASSSVGGLSNQPQHF. The CDR3 DNA sequence: TGTGCCAGCAGCTCCGTGGGCGGGCTTAGCAATCAGCCCCAGCATTTT.

The CDR3 reads CASRGGSYEQYF. CDR3 sequence (DNA): TGTGCCAGCAGGGGGGGAAGCTACGAGCAGTACTTC. This chain joins TRBV28 and TRBJ2-7; weak D call: TRBD2 (6 bases). CDR3 length equals 12 residues. CDR1 is MDHEN and CDR2 is SYDVKM in the germline V gene. The V end was cut by 6 bases, the J end by 3 bases, with 9 bases between.

The rearrangement joins TRBV27 to TRBJ2-3; 12 bases are a match to TRBD1. The germline V gene encodes CDR1 MNHEY and CDR2 SMNVEV (reference sequence). This CDR3 is 15 amino acids long. V shed 2 bases and J 4 bases; nucleotides not matched to a gene: 1. CDR3: CASSLGTGGADTQYF. In DNA form, the CDR3 reads TGTGCCAGCAGTTTAGGGACAGGGGGCGCAGATACGCAGTATTTT.

The genes are TRBV15 and TRBJ2-5; the D gene is possibly TRBD2 (5 bases). Germline V gene sequence: CDR1 LNHNV, CDR2 YYDKDF (reference sequence). This CDR3 spans 16 amino acids. The V end lost 4 bases, the J end lost 2 bases, and 17 bases lay between the germline ends. CDR3 region: CATSKVGYSEQETQYF. CDR3 nucleotides: TGTGCCACCAGCAAAGTGGGGTATAGCGAACAAGAGACCCAGTACTTC.

The rearrangement joins TRBV4-1 to TRBJ2-2; D is undetermined. The ends were cut back, 6 bases at V and 1 base at J, with 12 bases in the middle. This CDR3 is built from 15 residues. Germline lookup yields CDR1 MGHRA and CDR2 YSYEKL. CDR3 protein: CASSPSDWNTGELFF. The CDR3 nucleotides read TGCGCCAGCAGTCCTTCTGACTGGAACACCGGGGAGCTGTTTTTT.

The gene calls are TRBV7-9 and TRBJ1-2; 10 positions match TRBD1. Germline V gives CDR1 SEHNR, CDR2 FQNEAQ (reference sequence). J lost 4 bases, V lost 0 bases, and 2 bases had no gene match. The CDR3 contains 15 residues. The CDR3 DNA is TGTGCCAGCAGCTTAGCCGGGACAGGGGCCTATGGCTACACCTTC. This translates into CASSLAGTGAYGYTF.

The chain couples TRBV12-3 or TRBV12-4 to TRBJ2-2, with 7 bases identical to TRBD1. There are 13 residues in the CDR3. With V trimmed by 3 bases and J by 7 bases, 2 bases remained unmatched. CDR3 sequence reads: CASSLTGNGELFF. The CDR3 DNA reads as TGTGCCAGCAGTTTGACAGGGAACGGGGAGCTGTTTTTT.

This chain uses TRBV2 with TRBJ2-3, with 10 positions matching TRBD2. This CDR3 has 16 amino acids. J gave up 2 bases and V 2 bases, and 4 bases lay outside the gene matches. Germline CDR1 is SNHLY and CDR2 is FYNNEI. CDR3 DNA: TGTGCCAGCAGTGAAATGCTAGCGGGAGTCACAGATACGCAGTATTTT. The encoded protein is CASSEMLAGVTDTQYF.